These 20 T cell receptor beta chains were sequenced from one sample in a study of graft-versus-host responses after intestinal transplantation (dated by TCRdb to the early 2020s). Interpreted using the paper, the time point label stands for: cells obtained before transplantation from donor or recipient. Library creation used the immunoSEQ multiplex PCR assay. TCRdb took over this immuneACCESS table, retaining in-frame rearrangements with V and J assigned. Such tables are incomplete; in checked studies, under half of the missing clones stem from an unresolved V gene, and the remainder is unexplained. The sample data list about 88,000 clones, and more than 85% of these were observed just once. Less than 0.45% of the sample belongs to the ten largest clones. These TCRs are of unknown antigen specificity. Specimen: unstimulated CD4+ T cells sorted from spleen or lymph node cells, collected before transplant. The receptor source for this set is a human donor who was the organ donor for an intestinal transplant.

CDR3 nucleotide sequence: TGTGCCAGCAGCTTAGAGGACAGGAGCTCCTACGAGCAGTACTTC. This gives the protein CASSLEDRSSYEQYF. This chain links TRBV11-2 with TRBJ2-7; 7 bases are a match to TRBD1. V shed 0 bases, J shed 0 bases, and the junction held 2 bases outside the gene matches. This CDR3 region has 15 residues. The germline V gene encodes CDR1 SGHAT and CDR2 FQNNGV.

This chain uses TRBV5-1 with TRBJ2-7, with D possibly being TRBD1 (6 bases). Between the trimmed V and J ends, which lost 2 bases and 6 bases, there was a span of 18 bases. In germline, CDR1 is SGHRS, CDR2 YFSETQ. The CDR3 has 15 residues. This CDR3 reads CASSLYPQGVSEQYF. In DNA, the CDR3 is TGCGCCAGCAGCTTATATCCACAGGGCGTTAGCGAGCAGTACTTC. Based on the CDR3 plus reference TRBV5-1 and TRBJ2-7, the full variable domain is KAGVTQTPRYLIKTRGQQVTLSCSPISGHRSVSWYQQTPGQGLQFLFEYFSETQRNKGNFPGRFSGRQFSNSRSEMNVSTLELGDSALYLCASSLYPQGVSEQYFGPGTRLTVT.

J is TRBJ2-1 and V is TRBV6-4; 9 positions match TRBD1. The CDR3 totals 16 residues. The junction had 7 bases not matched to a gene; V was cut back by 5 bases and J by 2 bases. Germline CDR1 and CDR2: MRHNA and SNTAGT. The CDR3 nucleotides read TGTGCCAGCAGTAGAGACCGGGACAGGGCCTACAATGAGCAGTTCTTC. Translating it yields CASSRDRDRAYNEQFF.

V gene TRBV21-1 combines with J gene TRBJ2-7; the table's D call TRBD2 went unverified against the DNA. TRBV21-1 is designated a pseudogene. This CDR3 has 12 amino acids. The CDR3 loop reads CASGRGPYEQYF. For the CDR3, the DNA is TGTGCCAGCGGGAGGGGTCCCTACGAGCAGTACTTC.

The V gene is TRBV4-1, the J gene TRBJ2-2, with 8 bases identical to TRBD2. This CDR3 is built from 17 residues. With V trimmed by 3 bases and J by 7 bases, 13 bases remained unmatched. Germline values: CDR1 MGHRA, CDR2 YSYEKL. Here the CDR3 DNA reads TGCGCCAGCAGCCAGGACGTAATTTCGGGGGGGATCGGGGAGCTGTTTTTT. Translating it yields CASSQDVISGGIGELFF.

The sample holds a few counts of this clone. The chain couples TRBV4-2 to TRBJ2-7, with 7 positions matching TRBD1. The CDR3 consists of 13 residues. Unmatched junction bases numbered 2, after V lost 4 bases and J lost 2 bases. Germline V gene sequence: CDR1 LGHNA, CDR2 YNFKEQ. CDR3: CASSRDSPYEQYF. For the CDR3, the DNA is TGTGCCAGCAGCCGGGACAGCCCCTACGAGCAGTACTTC.

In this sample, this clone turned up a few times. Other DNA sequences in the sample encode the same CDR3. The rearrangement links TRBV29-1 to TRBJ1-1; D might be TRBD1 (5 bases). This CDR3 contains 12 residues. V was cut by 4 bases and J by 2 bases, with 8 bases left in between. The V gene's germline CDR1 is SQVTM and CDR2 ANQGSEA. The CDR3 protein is CSVVGGNTEAFF. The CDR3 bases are TGCAGCGTTGTGGGGGGTAACACTGAAGCTTTCTTT.

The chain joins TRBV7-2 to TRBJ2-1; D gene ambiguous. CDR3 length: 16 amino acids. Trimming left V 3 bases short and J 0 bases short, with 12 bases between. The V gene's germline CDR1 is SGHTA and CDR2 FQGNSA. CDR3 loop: CASSLGGASSYNEQFF. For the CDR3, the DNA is TGTGCCAGCAGCTTGGGTGGAGCCAGCTCCTACAATGAGCAGTTCTTC.

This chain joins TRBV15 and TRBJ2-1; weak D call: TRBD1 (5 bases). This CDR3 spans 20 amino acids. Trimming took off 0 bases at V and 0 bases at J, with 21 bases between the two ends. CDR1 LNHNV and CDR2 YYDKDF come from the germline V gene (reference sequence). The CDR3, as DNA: TGTGCCACCAGCAGAGATCTGGGGTCCCCAGGGTGGGGCTCCTACAATGAGCAGTTCTTC. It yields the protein CATSRDLGSPGWGSYNEQFF.

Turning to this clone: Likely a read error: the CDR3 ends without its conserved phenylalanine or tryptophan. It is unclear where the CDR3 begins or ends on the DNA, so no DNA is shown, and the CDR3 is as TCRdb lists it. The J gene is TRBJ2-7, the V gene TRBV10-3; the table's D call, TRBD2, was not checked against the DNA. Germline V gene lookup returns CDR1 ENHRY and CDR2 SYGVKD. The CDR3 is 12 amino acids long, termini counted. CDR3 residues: CAISEGLAGFEL.

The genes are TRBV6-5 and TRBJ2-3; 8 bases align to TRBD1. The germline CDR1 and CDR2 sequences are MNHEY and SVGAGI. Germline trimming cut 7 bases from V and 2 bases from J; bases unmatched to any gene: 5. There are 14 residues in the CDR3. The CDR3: CASTRDRITDTQYF. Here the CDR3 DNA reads TGTGCCAGCACCCGGGACAGGATCACAGATACGCAGTATTTT.

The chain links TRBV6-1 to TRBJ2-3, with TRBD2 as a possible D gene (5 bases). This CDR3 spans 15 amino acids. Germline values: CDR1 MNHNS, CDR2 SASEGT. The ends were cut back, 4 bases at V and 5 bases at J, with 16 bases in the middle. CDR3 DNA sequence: TGTGCCAGCAGTGTCTCCCTAGCTGTGCAAGATACGCAGTATTTT. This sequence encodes CASSVSLAVQDTQYF.

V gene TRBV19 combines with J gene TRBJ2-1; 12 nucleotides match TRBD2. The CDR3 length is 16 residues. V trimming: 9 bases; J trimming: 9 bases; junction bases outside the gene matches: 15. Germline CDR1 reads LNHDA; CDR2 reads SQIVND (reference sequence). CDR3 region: CASHKIASGGVSEQFF. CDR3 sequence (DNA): TGTGCCAGCCATAAAATAGCTAGCGGGGGGGTAAGTGAGCAGTTCTTC.

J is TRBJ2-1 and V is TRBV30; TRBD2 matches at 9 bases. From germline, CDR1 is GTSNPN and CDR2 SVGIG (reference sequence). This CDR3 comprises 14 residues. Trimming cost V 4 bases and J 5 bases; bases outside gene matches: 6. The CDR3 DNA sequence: TGTGCCTGGAACGCGGGGGGGACTCACAATGAGCAGTTCTTC. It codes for CAWNAGGTHNEQFF.

Here the CDR3 DNA reads TGTGCCATCAGCCGCGGGACTTTGGGGTACGAGCAGTACTTC. Translated, it gives CAISRGTLGYEQYF. The chain links TRBV10-3 to TRBJ2-7; a weak D match, TRBD2 (6 bases). The CDR3 has 14 amino acids. V lost 6 bases and J 4 bases, leaving 16 bases between the germline ends. Germline V gives CDR1 ENHRY, CDR2 SYGVKD.

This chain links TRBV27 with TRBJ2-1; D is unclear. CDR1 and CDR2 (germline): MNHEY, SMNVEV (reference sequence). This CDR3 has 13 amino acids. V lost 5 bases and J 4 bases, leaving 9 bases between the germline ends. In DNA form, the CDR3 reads TGTGCCAGCAGTCACGGGTATTACAATGAGCAGTTCTTC. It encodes CASSHGYYNEQFF.

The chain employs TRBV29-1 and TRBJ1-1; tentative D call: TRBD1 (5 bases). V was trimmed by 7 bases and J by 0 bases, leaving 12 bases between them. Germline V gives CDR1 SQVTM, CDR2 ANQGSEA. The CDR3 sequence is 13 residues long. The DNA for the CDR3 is TGCAGCGCCCGCAGGGACTTGAACACTGAAGCTTTCTTT. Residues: CSARRDLNTEAFF.

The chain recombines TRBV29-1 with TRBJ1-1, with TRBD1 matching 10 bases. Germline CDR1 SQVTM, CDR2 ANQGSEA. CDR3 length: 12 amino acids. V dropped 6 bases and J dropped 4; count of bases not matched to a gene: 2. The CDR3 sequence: CSVGQGLTEAFF. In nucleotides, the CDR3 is TGCAGCGTGGGACAGGGGCTCACTGAAGCTTTCTTT.

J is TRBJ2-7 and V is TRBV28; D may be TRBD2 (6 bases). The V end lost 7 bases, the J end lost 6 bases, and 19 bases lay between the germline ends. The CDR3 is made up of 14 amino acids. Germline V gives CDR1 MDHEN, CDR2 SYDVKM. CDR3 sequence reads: CASTVGGTLSEQYF. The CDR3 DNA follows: TGTGCCAGCACAGTCGGCGGGACCTTGTCCGAGCAGTACTTC.

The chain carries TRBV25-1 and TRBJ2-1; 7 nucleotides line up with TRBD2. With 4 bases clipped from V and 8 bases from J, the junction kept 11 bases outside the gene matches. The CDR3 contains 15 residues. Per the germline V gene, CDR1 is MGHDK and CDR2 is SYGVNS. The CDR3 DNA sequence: TGTGCCAGCAGTGGAAGTACGACTAGCTTGTATGAGCAGTTCTTC. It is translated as CASSGSTTSLYEQFF.